The rows below give T cell receptor beta chains drawn from one sample of a study of T-cell reconstitution after alpha-beta-depleted transplantation in children. TCRdb fed the PCR reads into MiXCR, producing one record per CDR3 protein. This table holds around 15,000 distinct CDR3 sequences, around 5% found once. This specimen consisted of PBMCs, obtained before TCRalphabeta/CD19-depleted stem cell transplant. These receptors all stem from a boy between 10 and 17 years old with acute lymphoblastic leukemia, due to receive a stem cell transplant. Each CDR3 is given with its conserved first and last residue. D genes are given only for firm matches. Not all rows give a size; the values are once, few, many and, for expanded clones, a class.

j_call: TRBJ1-3; clone_size: many; v_call: TRBV5-5; d_call: TRBD1; cdr3_nt: TGTGCCAGCAGCTTGACAGGGGACGAAGGAAACACCATATATTTT; cdr3_aa: CASSLTGDEGNTIYF
j_call: TRBJ1-5; clone_size: many; v_call: TRBV6-2/TRBV6-3; d_call: NA; cdr3_nt: TGTGCCAGCAGTTACTCCCCGCTGGGTAGCAATCAGCCCCAGCATTTT; cdr3_aa: CASSYSPLGSNQPQHF
j_call: TRBJ1-5; clone_size: many; v_call: TRBV27; d_call: TRBD1; cdr3_nt: TGTGCCAGCAGTTTGACAGGGGCTCAGCCCCAGCATTTT; cdr3_aa: CASSLTGAQPQHF
j_call: TRBJ1-4; clone_size: many; v_call: TRBV28; d_call: TRBD1; cdr3_nt: TGTGCCAGCAGTGGCCAGGGGGTAACTAATGAAAAACTGTTTTTT; cdr3_aa: CASSGQGVTNEKLFF
j_call: TRBJ2-5; clone_size: many; v_call: TRBV11-2; d_call: TRBD1; cdr3_nt: TGTGCCAGCGGACTGACAGGGGTAGTGGAGACCCAGTACTTC; cdr3_aa: CASGLTGVVETQYF
j_call: TRBJ2-1; clone_size: medium-sized; v_call: TRBV4-3; d_call: TRBD2; cdr3_nt: TGCGCCAGCAGCCAAGACGGGGGGGCCTACAATGAGCAGTTCTTC; cdr3_aa: CASSQDGGAYNEQFF
j_call: TRBJ1-2; clone_size: few; v_call: TRBV11-3; d_call: NA; cdr3_nt: TGTGCCAGCAGCCGCAGGGGTGACTATGGCTACACCTTC; cdr3_aa: CASSRRGDYGYTF
j_call: TRBJ2-7; clone_size: many; v_call: TRBV12-3/TRBV12-4; d_call: TRBD1; cdr3_nt: TGTGCCAGCAGTTTGGGACAGGGTTACGAGCAGTACTTC; cdr3_aa: CASSLGQGYEQYF
j_call: TRBJ2-2; clone_size: many; v_call: TRBV11-2; d_call: NA; cdr3_nt: TGTGCCAGCAGCTTAGAGGGCACCTACACCGGGGAGCTGTTTTTT; cdr3_aa: CASSLEGTYTGELFF
j_call: TRBJ2-7; clone_size: many; v_call: TRBV6-2/TRBV6-3; d_call: NA; cdr3_nt: TGTGCCAGCAGTGAATCAATTTATAACTACGAGCAGTACTTC; cdr3_aa: CASSESIYNYEQYF
j_call: TRBJ1-6; clone_size: NA; v_call: TRBV7-2; d_call: NA; cdr3_nt: TGTGCCAGCAGCTTAGCAGGACTCTATAATTCACCCCTCCACTTT; cdr3_aa: CASSLAGLYNSPLHF
j_call: TRBJ2-3; clone_size: many; v_call: TRBV2; d_call: NA; cdr3_nt: TGTGCCAGCAGAATGGGACACCTCGCTTGGGGATACACAGATACGCAGTATTTT; cdr3_aa: CASRMGHLAWGYTDTQYF
j_call: TRBJ2-5; clone_size: many; v_call: TRBV19; d_call: NA; cdr3_nt: TGTGCCAGCGGGACTCCCTCAACCCAGTACTTC; cdr3_aa: CASGTPSTQYF
j_call: TRBJ2-2; clone_size: NA; v_call: TRBV12-3/TRBV12-4; d_call: NA; cdr3_nt: TGTGCCAGCAGTTCCCGCGAACCCGGGGAGCTGTTTTTT; cdr3_aa: CASSSREPGELFF
j_call: TRBJ1-1; clone_size: many; v_call: TRBV7-9; d_call: TRBD1; cdr3_nt: TGTGCCAGCACCGCCGACAGGGGTGTCACTGAAGCTTTCTTT; cdr3_aa: CASTADRGVTEAFF
j_call: TRBJ2-7; clone_size: many; v_call: TRBV10-3; d_call: NA; cdr3_nt: TGTGCCATCAGTGAGGGTACGTCGAGCTCCTACGAGCAGTACTTC; cdr3_aa: CAISEGTSSSYEQYF
j_call: TRBJ1-6; clone_size: many; v_call: TRBV28; d_call: NA; cdr3_nt: TGTGCCAGCAGTTACCACCGGGATTATAATTCACCCCTCCACTTT; cdr3_aa: CASSYHRDYNSPLHF
j_call: TRBJ1-6; clone_size: many; v_call: TRBV14; d_call: NA; cdr3_nt: TGTGCCAGCAGCCAAGAGGCCGGATCACCCCTCCACTTT; cdr3_aa: CASSQEAGSPLHF
j_call: TRBJ2-6; clone_size: medium-sized; v_call: TRBV20-1; d_call: TRBD1; cdr3_nt: TGCAGTGCTACGGACAGGGGCTCTGGGGCCAACGTCCTGACTTTC; cdr3_aa: CSATDRGSGANVLTF
j_call: TRBJ1-3; clone_size: many; v_call: TRBV30; d_call: NA; cdr3_nt: TGTGCCTGGAGTGTAGCCAGACACTCTGGAAACACCATATATTTT; cdr3_aa: CAWSVARHSGNTIYF
j_call: TRBJ2-6; clone_size: few; v_call: TRBV18; d_call: NA; cdr3_nt: TGTGCCAGCTCACCACCTCTTTCAGGGATAGGTCCTGGGGCCAACGTCCTGACTTTC; cdr3_aa: CASSPPLSGIGPGANVLTF
j_call: TRBJ2-1; clone_size: many; v_call: TRBV11-2; d_call: NA; cdr3_nt: TGTGCCAGCAGCTTAGATCTCTTGCAGGGGCCTTACAATGAGCAGTTCTTC; cdr3_aa: CASSLDLLQGPYNEQFF
j_call: TRBJ1-5; clone_size: medium-sized; v_call: TRBV6-6; d_call: NA; cdr3_nt: TGTGCCAGCATAAACCCCAACCGGGGCGGACGCAATCAGCCCCAGCATTTT; cdr3_aa: CASINPNRGGRNQPQHF
j_call: TRBJ2-1; clone_size: many; v_call: TRBV6-7; d_call: TRBD2; cdr3_nt: TGTGCCAGCAGTTATCCCGGACTAGCAGTGAATGAGCAGTTCTTC; cdr3_aa: CASSYPGLAVNEQFF